A selection of T cell receptor beta chains follows, all from one sample in a study of blood T cell repertoires in COVID-19. Sequenced by immunoSEQ multiplex PCR; TCRdb stores in-frame clones only, minus some. The repertoire holds some 250,000 clones, with over 75% as singletons. Sequenced material: peripheral blood. The receptor set was obtained from a woman aged 25 to 39 with acute or convalescent COVID-19. The CDR3 runs from the conserved cysteine through the conserved F or W. A D gene is named only where the DNA matches it firmly. The size of a clone is reported for some rows only, either as once, few or many, or as a class for expanded clones.

cdr3_length	v_call	j_call	d_call	clone_size	cdr3_nt	cdr3_aa
15	TRBV7-9	TRBJ2-7	TRBD2	few	TGTGCCAGCAGCGCCGGACTAGCGGGCCGTTACGAGCAGTACTTC	CASSAGLAGRYEQYF
15	TRBV5-6	TRBJ1-4	-	-	TGTGCCAGCAGCAGAACAGGTACTCTCAGTGAAAAACTGTTTTTT	CASSRTGTLSEKLFF
17	TRBV3-1/TRBV3-2	TRBJ1-5	-	-	TGTGCCAGCAGCCAAGATCGTACCCTGGGGGGGAATCAGCCCCAGCATTTT	CASSQDRTLGGNQPQHF
15	TRBV27	TRBJ2-1	-	-	TGTGCCAGCCAACCTTCCGGGACCCCTCTAGGGGGGCAGTTCTTC	CASQPSGTPLGGQFF
15	TRBV5-1	TRBJ1-4	-	-	TGCGCCAGGCGGACGGGGATGAGGACTAATGAAAAACTGTTTTTT	CARRTGMRTNEKLFF
15	TRBV19	TRBJ2-2	-	-	TGTGCCAGTAGTATAATACACCGAAACACCGGGGAGCTGTTTTTT	CASSIIHRNTGELFF
12	TRBV12-5	TRBJ1-1	-	-	TGTGCTAGTGGTTATCAGGGTACTGAAGCTTTCTTT	CASGYQGTEAFF
15	TRBV3-1/TRBV3-2	TRBJ1-2	TRBD1	-	TGTGCCAGCAGCCAAGATCTTGACAGGGGGAACGGCTACACCTTC	CASSQDLDRGNGYTF
19	TRBV9	TRBJ2-1	TRBD2	-	TGTGCCAGCAGCGTAGTGGGCGGACTAGCGGGATCATCCTACAATGAGCAGTTCTTC	CASSVVGGLAGSSYNEQFF
16	TRBV7-6	TRBJ2-7	TRBD1	-	TGTGCCAGCAGCTTAAACCAAGGACAGGGTGGGTACGAGCAGTACTTC	CASSLNQGQGGYEQYF
17	TRBV4-1	TRBJ2-1	TRBD2	-	TGCGCCAGCAGCCACGACATGACTAGCGGGAGGAGTTATGAGCAGTTCTTC	CASSHDMTSGRSYEQFF
15	TRBV5-5	TRBJ1-1	-	-	TGTGCCAGCAGCTTGGCCGGTGGGGGAGCGGGTTTAGCTTTCTTT	CASSLAGGGAGLAFF
17	TRBV6-6	TRBJ2-3	TRBD2	-	TGTGCCAGCAGTGGATCGGCCGGCGGGAGGGCCAAAGATACGCAGTATTTT	CASSGSAGGRAKDTQYF
18	TRBV18	TRBJ2-3	-	-	TGTGCCAGCTCCCCTACTAAGTTAGGCAGGGGCGACACAGATACGCAGTATTTT	CASSPTKLGRGDTDTQYF
16	TRBV24-1	TRBJ2-3	TRBD2	-	TGTGCCACCGACAAGAGGACTAGCGGGAGAACAGATACGCAGTATTTT	CATDKRTSGRTDTQYF
16	TRBV4-3	TRBJ2-2	TRBD1	-	TGCGCCAGCAGCCAAGAGTGGACAGGGGGCCCCGGGGAGCTGTTTTTT	CASSQEWTGGPGELFF
15	TRBV15	TRBJ1-3	TRBD1	-	TGTGCCACCAGCAGGGGACAGGGGGCTGGAAACACCATATATTTT	CATSRGQGAGNTIYF
15	TRBV6-5	TRBJ2-2	-	-	TGTGCCAGCAGCCCCACAGGGCCGAACACCGGGGAGCTGTTTTTT	CASSPTGPNTGELFF
14	TRBV7-9	TRBJ2-1	TRBD2	-	TGTGCCAGCAGCGGGACTAGCGTCCACAATGAGCAGTTCTTC	CASSGTSVHNEQFF
16	TRBV19	TRBJ1-4	TRBD1	-	TGTGCCAGTAGTACGACAGGGGCTGCAACTAATGAAAAACTGTTTTTT	CASSTTGAATNEKLFF
15	TRBV9	TRBJ2-1	-	-	TGTGCCAGCAGCGTCGGCGGAGGATCGATCGATGAGCAGTTCTTC	CASSVGGGSIDEQFF
14	TRBV5-4	TRBJ2-7	-	-	TGTGCCAGCAGCCGAGATGGACAGTCCTACGAGCAGTACTTC	CASSRDGQSYEQYF
13	TRBV29-1	TRBJ1-6	-	-	TGCAGCGTTGGTTGGGACAATAATTCACCCCTCCACTTT	CSVGWDNNSPLHF
15	TRBV5-5	TRBJ2-1	TRBD2	-	TGTGCCAGCAGCCCAGGACTAGCCCTATACAATGAGCAGTTCTTC	CASSPGLALYNEQFF
15	TRBV6-6	TRBJ2-2	-	-	TGTGCCAGCAGTTACGCACCAGGGTACACCGGGGAGCTGTTTTTT	CASSYAPGYTGELFF
14	TRBV2	TRBJ2-7	-	-	TGTGCCAGCAGTCCCCTGGTCCAGGGCTCCGAGCAGTACTTC	CASSPLVQGSEQYF
17	TRBV9	TRBJ2-1	TRBD2	-	TGTGCCAGCAGCGTAGCCCCAGCGGGGGGCGCTTACAATGAGCAGTTCTTC	CASSVAPAGGAYNEQFF
14	TRBV6-5	TRBJ1-5	-	-	TGTGCCAGCAGTCACAGGGATAGCAATCAGCCCCAGCATTTT	CASSHRDSNQPQHF
15	TRBV19	TRBJ2-7	TRBD2	-	TGTGCCAGTAGTATAGGCGGGAGGGCCGGGTACGAGCAGTACTTC	CASSIGGRAGYEQYF
16	TRBV2	TRBJ2-7	TRBD1	few	TGTGCCAGCAGTGGTTTTTGGGACAGGGGGCTGTGGGAGCAGTACTTC	CASSGFWDRGLWEQYF
13	TRBV6-5	TRBJ2-7	TRBD1	-	TGTGCCAGCAGGGGACAGGGGGAGGTCGAGCAGTACTTC	CASRGQGEVEQYF
16	TRBV18	TRBJ1-4	-	-	TGTGCCAGCTCACGCTACAGAGACACAACTAATGAAAAACTGTTTTTT	CASSRYRDTTNEKLFF
13	TRBV21-1	TRBJ1-2	-	-	TGTGCCAGCACCAGGCGTCAGAACTGTGGCTACACCTTC	CASTRRQNCGYTF
14	TRBV6-5	TRBJ2-7	TRBD2	-	TGTGCCAGCAGCCGACTAGCGGGAGGGCCCGAGCAGTACTTC	CASSRLAGGPEQYF
16	TRBV4-1	TRBJ2-7	-	-	TGCGCCAGCAGCCAAGATATAGTCTTAGTGACTACGGAGCAGTACTTC	CASSQDIVLVTTEQYF
14	TRBV10-3	TRBJ2-5	-	-	TGTGCCATCACTGTGGACAGCAACCAAGAGACCCAGTACTTC	CAITVDSNQETQYF
15	TRBV4-1	TRBJ2-2	TRBD1	-	TGCGCCAGCAGCCCAGATAGGGGGCTGGTAGGGGAGCTGTTTTTT	CASSPDRGLVGELFF
15	TRBV11-3	TRBJ2-3	-	-	TGTGCCAGCAGCTTAGATGGACATGACACAGATACGCAGTATTTT	CASSLDGHDTDTQYF
16	TRBV5-6	TRBJ1-1	TRBD1	-	TGTGCCAGCAGCGAACAAAGGACAGGGTACAACACTGAAGCTTTCTTT	CASSEQRTGYNTEAFF
14	TRBV28	TRBJ2-5	-	once	TGTGCCAGCAGAACATCAGGGGTGGGGGAGACCCAGTACTTC	CASRTSGVGETQYF
13	TRBV7-8	TRBJ2-7	-	-	TGTGCCAGCAGCCGTAATGCCCAGTACGAGCAGTACTTC	CASSRNAQYEQYF
18	TRBV6-1	TRBJ1-6	TRBD1	-	TGTGCCAGCAGTGAAGCGAGGGACAGGGGGCTGAAAAATTCACCCCTCCACTTT	CASSEARDRGLKNSPLHF
18	TRBV19	TRBJ2-5	-	-	TGTGCCAGTAGCAAACCTTACAGGGCTCGCGTCCCACGGGAGACCCAGTACTTC	CASSKPYRARVPRETQYF
13	TRBV2	TRBJ2-7	TRBD1	-	TGTGCCAGCAGTGTTGGGACAGGCGGCGAGCAGTACTTC	CASSVGTGGEQYF